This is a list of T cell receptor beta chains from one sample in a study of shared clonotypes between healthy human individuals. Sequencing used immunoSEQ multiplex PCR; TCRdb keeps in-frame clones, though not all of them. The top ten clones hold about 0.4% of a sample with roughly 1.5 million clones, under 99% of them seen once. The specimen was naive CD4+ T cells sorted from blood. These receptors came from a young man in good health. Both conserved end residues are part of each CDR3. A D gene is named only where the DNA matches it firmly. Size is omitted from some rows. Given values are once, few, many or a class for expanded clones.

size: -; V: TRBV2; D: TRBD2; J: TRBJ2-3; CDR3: CASSGLAGGTADTQYF; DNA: TGTGCCAGCTCGGGACTAGCGGGAGGGACGGCAGATACGCAGTATTTT
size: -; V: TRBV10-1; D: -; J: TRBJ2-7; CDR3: CAIGSGSYEQYF; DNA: TGCGCCATCGGATCGGGGTCCTACGAGCAGTACTTC
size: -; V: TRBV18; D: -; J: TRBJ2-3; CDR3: CASSPTATDTQYF; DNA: TGTGCCAGCTCACCAACAGCCACAGATACGCAGTATTTT
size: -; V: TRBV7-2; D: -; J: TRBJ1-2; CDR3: CASSLAQGSSYGYTF; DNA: TGTGCCAGCAGCTTAGCGCAGGGGAGTAGCTATGGCTACACCTTC
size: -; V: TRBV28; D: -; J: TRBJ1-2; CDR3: CASGNPGTPDGYTF; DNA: TGTGCCAGCGGGAACCCGGGAACTCCGGATGGCTACACCTTC
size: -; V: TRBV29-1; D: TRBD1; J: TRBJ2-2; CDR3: CSVSTGRYTGELFF; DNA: TGCAGCGTTTCGACAGGGCGCTACACCGGGGAGCTGTTTTTT
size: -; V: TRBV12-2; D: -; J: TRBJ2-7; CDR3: CASRFDHGRCYEQYF; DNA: TGTGCAAGTCGCTTCGATCACGGGAGGTGCTACGAGCAGTACTTC
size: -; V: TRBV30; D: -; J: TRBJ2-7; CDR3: CALQNQPFEQYF; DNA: TGTGCCTTGCAGAACCAGCCCTTCGAGCAGTACTTC
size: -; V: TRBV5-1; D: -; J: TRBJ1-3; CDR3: CASSLLGNGNTIYF; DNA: TGCGCCAGCAGCTTGTTGGGTAATGGAAACACCATATATTTT
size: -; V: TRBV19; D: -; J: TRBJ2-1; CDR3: CASSIPRRSSYNEQFF; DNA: TGTGCCAGTAGTATCCCCCGGCGGAGCTCCTACAATGAGCAGTTCTTC
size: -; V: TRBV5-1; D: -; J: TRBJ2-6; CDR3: CASSLWDPGANVLTF; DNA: TGCGCCAGCAGCTTATGGGATCCTGGGGCCAACGTCCTGACTTTC
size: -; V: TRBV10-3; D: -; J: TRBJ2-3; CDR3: CAISDYEGPTDTQYF; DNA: TGTGCCATCAGTGACTACGAAGGACCGACAGATACGCAGTATTTT
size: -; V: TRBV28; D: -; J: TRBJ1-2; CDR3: CASSLPPAMNGYTF; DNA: TGTGCCAGCAGTCTCCCGCCCGCCATGAATGGCTACACCTTC
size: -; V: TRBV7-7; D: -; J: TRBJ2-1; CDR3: CASSLDGRSSYNEQFF; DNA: TGTGCTAGCAGCTTAGACGGACGAAGCTCCTACAATGAGCAGTTCTTC
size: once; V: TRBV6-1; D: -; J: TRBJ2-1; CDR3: CASSEVGSSYNEQFF; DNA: TGTGCCAGCAGTGAGGTCGGGAGCTCCTACAATGAGCAGTTCTTC
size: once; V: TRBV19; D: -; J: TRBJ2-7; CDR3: CASSPKGQVEQYF; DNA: TGTGCCAGTAGTCCAAAAGGACAAGTCGAGCAGTACTTC
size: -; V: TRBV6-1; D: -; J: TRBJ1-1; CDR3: CASSGQGTEAFF; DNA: TGTGCCAGCAGTGGCCAGGGGACTGAAGCTTTCTTT
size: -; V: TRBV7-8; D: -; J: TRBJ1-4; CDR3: CASPTPPGYRIEKLFF; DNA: TGTGCCAGCCCCACCCCCCCCGGATACCGAATTGAAAAACTGTTTTTT
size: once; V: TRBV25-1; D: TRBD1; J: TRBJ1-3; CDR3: CASSGQGVGNTIYF; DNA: TGTGCCAGCAGTGGACAGGGCGTAGGAAACACCATATATTTT
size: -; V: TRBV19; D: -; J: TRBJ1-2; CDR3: CASSQAGTPNYGYTF; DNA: TGTGCCAGTAGCCAAGCCGGGACACCAAACTATGGCTACACCTTC
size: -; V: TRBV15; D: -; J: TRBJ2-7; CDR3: CATSRDSVGEQYF; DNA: TGTGCCACCAGCAGAGACAGCGTGGGCGAGCAGTACTTC
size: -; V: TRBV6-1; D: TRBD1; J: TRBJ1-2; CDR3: CASRETGPTYGYTF; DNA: TGTGCCAGCAGGGAGACAGGGCCCACCTATGGCTACACCTTC
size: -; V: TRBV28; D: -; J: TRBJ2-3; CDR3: CASRGRTDTQYF; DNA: TGTGCCAGCAGGGGACGGACAGATACGCAGTATTTT
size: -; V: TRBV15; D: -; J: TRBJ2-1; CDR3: CATGGTYNEQFF; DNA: TGTGCCACCGGGGGGACCTACAATGAGCAGTTCTTC
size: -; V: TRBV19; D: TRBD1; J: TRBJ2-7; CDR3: CASSSRTGTYEQYF; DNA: TGTGCCAGTAGTTCTAGGACAGGGACATACGAGCAGTACTTC
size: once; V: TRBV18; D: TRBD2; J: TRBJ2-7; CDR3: CASSPAGGPHEQYF; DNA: TGTGCCAGCTCACCGGCGGGAGGGCCACACGAGCAGTACTTC
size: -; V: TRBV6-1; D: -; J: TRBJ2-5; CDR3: CASSRGAQETQYF; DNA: TGTGCCAGCAGTCGGGGGGCCCAAGAGACCCAGTACTTC
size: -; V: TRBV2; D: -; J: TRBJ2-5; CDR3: CASSVIPEETQYF; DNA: TGTGCCAGCAGTGTTATCCCCGAGGAGACCCAGTACTTC
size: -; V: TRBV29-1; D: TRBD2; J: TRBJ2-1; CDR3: CSVVTSGRTEQFF; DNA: TGCAGCGTTGTGACTAGCGGGAGGACTGAGCAGTTCTTC
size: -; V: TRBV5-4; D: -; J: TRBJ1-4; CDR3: CASSEKRTGNEKLFF; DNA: TGTGCCAGCAGCGAAAAAAGGACGGGGAATGAAAAACTGTTTTTT
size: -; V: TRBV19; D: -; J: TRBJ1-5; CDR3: CASSLSTGPQPQHF; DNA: TGTGCCAGTAGTCTCAGTACCGGCCCTCAGCCCCAGCATTTT
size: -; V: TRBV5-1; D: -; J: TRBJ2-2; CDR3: CASSLAVRAGELFF; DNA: TGCGCCAGCAGCTTGGCCGTAAGGGCCGGGGAGCTGTTTTTT
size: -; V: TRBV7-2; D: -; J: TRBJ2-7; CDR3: CASSEGGTYEQYF; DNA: TGTGCCAGCAGCGAGGGGGGCACTTACGAGCAGTACTTC